A single sample gave rise to the 11 T cell receptor beta chains below, sequenced in a study of shared clonotypes between healthy human individuals. The protocol was immunoSEQ multiplex PCR, while the TCRdb copy is restricted to in-frame clones and leaves out a portion. The profile covers roughly 380,000 clones, with roughly 96% appearing a single time and 0.25% to 0.35% taken by the ten largest. Sequences were obtained from memory CD8+ T cells sorted from blood. As to subset: CD45RO+ cells pooled with CCR7-negative TemRA cells. The source of these receptors is a man aged 25-40 years in good health.

Comments on this clone: Other DNA sequences within the sample encode an identical CDR3. J is TRBJ2-7 and V is TRBV6-1; D gene uncertain. The V gene lost 3 bases and the J gene lost 3 bases, with 6 bases spanning the gap. CDR3 length: 12 amino acids. The V gene's germline CDR1 is MNHNS and CDR2 SASEGT. CDR3 loop: CASSDSFYEQYF. Written as DNA, the CDR3 is TGTGCCAGCAGTGACAGCTTCTACGAGCAGTACTTC.

The chain is built from TRBV11-2 and TRBJ2-7; D unclear. CDR1 and CDR2 from the germline V gene are SGHAT and FQNNGV. The CDR3 covers 14 residues. V dropped 5 bases and J dropped 0 bases, with 11 bases sitting between them. This CDR3 reads CASSPGYFSYEQYF. CDR3 DNA sequence: TGTGCCAGCAGCCCAGGCTACTTCTCCTACGAGCAGTACTTC.

The chain carries TRBV10-3 and TRBJ2-1, with 7 bases identical to TRBD2. J lost 9 bases, V lost 6 bases, and 20 bases had no gene match. This CDR3 region has 17 residues. Germline V gives CDR1 ENHRY, CDR2 SYGVKD. CDR3 nucleotides: TGTGCCATCAGCCACCGCGGGAGCCCACTACCGGGGGGTGAGCAGTTCTTC. As protein: CAISHRGSPLPGGEQFF.

The chain combines TRBV19 with TRBJ2-2; possibly TRBD1 or TRBD2 for D (6 bases each). Trimming took 3 bases from V and 13 from J, leaving 18 bases between them. The germline V gene encodes CDR1 LNHDA and CDR2 SQIVND (reference sequence). This CDR3 comprises 14 residues. CDR3 sequence: CASSMVDRRGWLFF. The CDR3 coding sequence is TGTGCCAGTAGTATGGTCGACAGGCGGGGCTGGCTGTTTTTT. The full variable domain, its missing parts supplied by reference TRBV19 and TRBJ2-2, is DGGITQSPKYLFRKEGQNVTLSCEQNLNHDAMYWYRQDPGQGLRLIYYSQIVNDFQKGDIAEGYSVSREKKESFPLTVTSAQKNPTAFYLCASSMVDRRGWLFFGEGSRLTVL.

The J gene is TRBJ2-7, the V gene TRBV6-1; no definite D call. CDR3 length equals 12 residues. Germline CDR1 MNHNS, CDR2 SASEGT. Trimming left V 6 bases short and J 1 base short, with 7 bases between. CDR3 DNA: TGTGCCAGCAGGACCGAATCCTACGAGCAGTACTTC. Protein sequence: CASRTESYEQYF.

This chain links TRBV2 with TRBJ1-5; no clear D gene. Trimming removed 4 bases from V and 2 bases from J, with 12 bases in between. Germline lookup yields CDR1 SNHLY and CDR2 FYNNEI. CDR3 size: 15 residues. This CDR3 is CASSGYTGGNQPQHF. CDR3 in DNA: TGTGCCAGCAGTGGGTACACGGGCGGCAATCAGCCCCAGCATTTT.

V is TRBV29-1 and J is TRBJ1-3, with D perhaps matching TRBD1 (6 bases). Germline V gives CDR1 SQVTM, CDR2 ANQGSEA. This CDR3 region has 13 residues. V lost 5 bases and J 0 bases, leaving 8 bases between the germline ends. The CDR3 DNA is TGCAGCGTTCGAGGGGGCTCTGGAAACACCATATATTTT. It yields the protein CSVRGGSGNTIYF. Full variable domain (outside the CDR3, taken from reference TRBV29-1 and TRBJ1-3): SAVISQKPSRDICQRGTSLTIQCQVDSQVTMMFWYRQQPGQSLTLIATANQGSEATYESGFVIDKFPISRPNLTFSTLTVSNMSPEDSSIYLCSVRGGSGNTIYFGEGSWLTVV.

The chain employs TRBV2 and TRBJ1-5, with D perhaps matching TRBD1 (5 bases). The CDR3 extends over 13 amino acids. Germline loops: CDR1 SNHLY, CDR2 FYNNEI. The CDR3 loop is CAASSRDGKPQHF. The CDR3 nucleotides read TGTGCTGCCAGCAGCAGGGATGGAAAGCCCCAGCATTTT.

The chain employs TRBV30 and TRBJ2-1; 9 bases line up with TRBD2. CDR3 length: 14 amino acids. After removal of 2 bases from V and 6 bases from J, the junction contained 5 bases not matched to a gene. Germline V gene sequence: CDR1 GTSNPN, CDR2 SVGIG (reference sequence). CDR3 bases: TGTGCCTGGAGTAGTTTAGCGGGAGTCAATGAGCAGTTCTTC. Residues: CAWSSLAGVNEQFF.

The V gene is TRBV30, the J gene TRBJ2-2; D gene unclear. V lost 3 bases and J 4 bases, leaving 3 bases between the germline ends. Germline assignment: CDR1 GTSNPN and CDR2 SVGIG (reference sequence). This CDR3 contains 11 residues. The CDR3 is CAWRATGELFF. As DNA, the CDR3 is TGTGCCTGGAGAGCCACCGGGGAGCTGTTTTTT.

The V call is TRBV7-9, the J call TRBJ2-1; D is perhaps TRBD1 or TRBD2 (6 bases each). Trimming removed 2 bases from V and 6 bases from J, with 20 bases in between. The CDR3 consists of 17 residues. CDR1 and CDR2 from the germline V gene are SEHNR and FQNEAQ (reference sequence). CDR3 protein: CASSLSGGIVGANEQFF. CDR3 DNA sequence: TGTGCCAGCAGCTTATCTGGCGGGATAGTGGGGGCCAATGAGCAGTTCTTC.